This entry lists 14 T cell receptor beta chains sequenced from one sample in a study of regulatory T cells in long-lasting Graves disease. Time point defined: newly diagnosed GD, antithyroid drugs for less than 3 months. The TCR library was made from RNA extracted from PBMCs. CDR3 regions were amplified by Arm-PCR using iRepertoire HTBI primers to build TCR beta libraries. TCRdb used MiXCR to reprocess the multiplex PCR reads, holding one entry per CDR3 protein. The sample lists 500,000 or so distinct CDR3 sequences; 15% to 20% were seen once. A further study also used this sample, focusing on T cells in Graves' hyperthyroidism and ophthalmopathy.

The material was peripheral blood mononuclear cells (PBMCs), obtained at new diagnosis, from a patient treated with antithyroid drugs. These receptors were taken from a woman aged 35-65 years with Graves disease.

This CDR3 is CSAGGMVEQYF. Written as DNA, the CDR3 is TGCAGTGCTGGAGGAATGGTCGAGCAGTACTTC. V usage is TRBV20-1 and J usage is TRBJ2-7; possible D gene TRBD2, 5 bases. The CDR3 is made up of 11 amino acids. V dropped 5 bases and J dropped 6 bases, with 11 bases sitting between them. The V gene's germline CDR1 is DFQATT and CDR2 SNEGSKA (reference sequence).

This clonotype was seen many times. This rearrangement joins TRBV7-2 to TRBJ2-1; D may be TRBD1 (6 bases). Germline CDR1 is SGHTA and CDR2 is FQGNSA. The CDR3 runs 13 residues. Between the trimmed V and J ends, which lost 1 base and 10 bases, there was a span of 11 bases. The CDR3: CASSLGSRGEQFF. The DNA of the CDR3 is TGTGCCAGCAGCTTAGGGTCCAGGGGCGAGCAGTTCTTC.

V and J are TRBV5-5 and TRBJ1-2; D call uncertain. Germline loops: CDR1 SGHKS, CDR2 YYEKEE (reference sequence). CDR3 length equals 14 residues. V gave up 1 base and J gave up 5 bases, with 12 bases separating them. Here the CDR3 DNA reads TGTGCCAGCAGCTTGTCTTGGCAGCTTTATGGCTACACCTTC. This translates into CASSLSWQLYGYTF.

This clonotype has more than one count but fewer than ten. The CDR3 ends on some other residue instead of the conserved phenylalanine or tryptophan, so this is likely a read error. The chain combines TRBV6-1 with TRBJ2-7; no definite D call. The germline CDR1 and CDR2 sequences are MNHNS and SASEGT. This CDR3 region has 13 residues. V lost 8 bases and J 3 bases, leaving 14 bases between the germline ends. The CDR3 loop is CASAVVRHYEQYL. The CDR3, as DNA: TGTGCCAGCGCGGTGGTACGGCACTACGAGCAGTACCTC.

Many counts were recorded for this clonotype. The chain recombines TRBV11-2 with TRBJ2-1, with D perhaps assigned TRBD1 or TRBD2 (5 bases each). V lost 5 bases, J lost 3 bases, and 11 bases lay in between. The CDR3 is 14 residues long. Germline CDR1 is SGHAT and CDR2 is FQNNGV. In DNA, the CDR3 is TGTGCCAGCAGCCCCTGGGACGGCTACAATGAGCAGTTCTTC. This translates into CASSPWDGYNEQFF.

This clonotype was observed a few times. The CDR3 sequence is CASSSFGGGGTQYF. DNA of the CDR3: TGTGCCAGCAGTTCTTTCGGAGGGGGAGGGACCCAGTACTTC. This chain connects TRBV12-3 or TRBV12-4 to TRBJ2-5; either TRBD1 or TRBD2 may fit D (6 bases each). CDR3 length equals 14 residues. V was cut by 4 bases and J by 7 bases, with 16 bases left in between.

This clonotype was detected many times. The chain employs TRBV20-1 and TRBJ2-5; no reliable D call. V was clipped by 5 bases and J by 0 bases, with 10 bases between them. The CDR3 is 13 amino acids. The germline V gene encodes CDR1 DFQATT and CDR2 SNEGSKA (reference sequence). The DNA for the CDR3 is TGCAGTGCTTTGACCCAGTACCAAGAGACCCAGTACTTC. Translating it yields CSALTQYQETQYF.

The V gene is TRBV4-2, the J gene TRBJ2-2; TRBD2 matches 8 bases. CDR3 size: 17 residues. The germline CDR1 and CDR2 sequences are LGHNA and YNFKEQ. The V gene end was trimmed by 1 base and the J gene end by 0 bases; junction bases not matched to a gene: 4. The chain's CDR3 is CASSQVGLAPNTGELFF. The DNA for the CDR3 is TGTGCCAGCAGCCAAGTAGGACTAGCCCCGAACACCGGGGAGCTGTTTTTT.

The sample holds a few counts of this clonotype. The genes are TRBV12-3 or TRBV12-4 and TRBJ2-4, with 8 positions matching TRBD1. CDR3 size: 15 residues. With V trimmed by 2 bases and J by 6 bases, 6 bases remained unmatched. This CDR3 is CASSLYRGIRNIQYF. The DNA for the CDR3 is TGTGCCAGCAGTTTATACAGGGGGATTAGAAACATTCAGTACTTC.

The J gene is TRBJ2-1, the V gene TRBV12-3 or TRBV12-4; no definite D call. V shed 6 bases and J shed 7 bases, with 13 bases lying between them. This CDR3 is built from 13 residues. The CDR3 DNA reads as TGTGCCAGCAGAAATGTGGGTTTTAATGAGCAGTTCTTC. Its protein is CASRNVGFNEQFF.

About this clonotype itself: A much larger clonotype is one base distant, so this may be a read error. This chain connects TRBV6-1 to TRBJ1-2, with D perhaps matching TRBD1 (5 bases). CDR1 is MNHNS, CDR2 SASEGT, per germline. The CDR3 is made up of 13 amino acids. CDR3 nucleotides: TGTACCAGCTCGGACATGCCCAACTATGGCTACACCTTC. Its protein product is CTSSDMPNYGYTF.

Ten or more counts support this clonotype. This chain links TRBV9 with TRBJ2-3, with D unclear. The CDR3 has 14 amino acids. Germline V CDR1 and CDR2: SGDLS, YYNGEE. V was shortened by 0 bases and J by 6 bases, with 11 bases between the two germline ends. The CDR3 loop is CASSVGPRSDTQYF. For the CDR3, the DNA is TGTGCCAGCAGCGTAGGTCCTAGGTCCGATACGCAGTATTTT.

The chain joins TRBV3-1 to TRBJ1-5; D is unresolved. The germline gives CDR1 LGHDT, CDR2 YNNKEL (reference sequence). Trimming stripped 1 base from V and 2 bases from J, with 9 bases between. This CDR3 contains 15 residues. As DNA, the CDR3 is TGTGCCAGCAGCCAAGGGGGATTTGGCAATCAGCCCCAGCATTTT. Residues: CASSQGGFGNQPQHF.

This clonotype was detected only a few times. This rearrangement joins TRBV5-1 to TRBJ2-3; no definite D call. The CDR3 has 15 amino acids. V lost 0 bases to trimming and J lost 1 base, with 9 bases between them. The germline V gene encodes CDR1 SGHRS and CDR2 YFSETQ. The DNA for the CDR3 is TGCGCCAGCAGCTTGGCCCGATGGGGCACAGATACGCAGTATTTT. Protein: CASSLARWGTDTQYF. Complete variable domain (other parts from reference TRBV5-1 and TRBJ2-3): KAGVTQTPRYLIKTRGQQVTLSCSPISGHRSVSWYQQTPGQGLQFLFEYFSETQRNKGNFPGRFSGRQFSNSRSEMNVSTLELGDSALYLCASSLARWGTDTQYFGPGTRLTVL.